Shown below are 8 T cell receptor beta chains from a single sample sequenced in a study of shared clonotypes between healthy human individuals. Clones were sequenced by immunoSEQ multiplex PCR, and TCRdb holds only the in-frame ones, with some missing. The data show around 500,000 clones, with about 72% seen just once and around 12% held by the top ten. What was sequenced was PBMCs. The source of these receptors is a middle-aged woman in good health. Some clones in this sample may be carry-over from other donors' samples.

The chain employs TRBV7-9 and TRBJ1-1; 9 nucleotides match TRBD1. Germline assignment: CDR1 SEHNR and CDR2 FQNEAQ (reference sequence). The CDR3 runs 13 residues. Germline trimming cut 3 bases from V and 5 bases from J; bases unmatched to any gene: 1. The CDR3 loop is CASSLTGGTEAFF. The DNA for the CDR3 is TGTGCCAGCAGCTTGACAGGGGGTACTGAAGCTTTCTTT.

This clone was seen only a few times. The gene calls are TRBV9 and TRBJ2-7; no clear D gene. The CDR3 has 16 amino acids. The germline gives CDR1 SGDLS, CDR2 YYNGEE. V was pared by 1 base and J by 2 bases, with 16 bases between. CDR3 DNA sequence: TGTGCCAGCAGCGTAAGGCCCGATACGGCAACCTACGAGCAGTACTTC. This codes for CASSVRPDTATYEQYF.

The chain uses TRBV4-2 and TRBJ1-4; a weak D match, TRBD1 (6 bases). Trimming removed 1 base at V and 3 bases at J, with 12 bases between. The V gene's germline CDR1 is LGHNA and CDR2 YNFKEQ. The CDR3 is 16 residues long. The CDR3, as DNA: TGTGCCAGCAGCCAAGCAGGGGCCCTTCCTAATGAAAAACTGTTTTTT. Protein product: CASSQAGALPNEKLFF.

This sequence joins TRBV2 and TRBJ1-1, with a weak D call TRBD1 (6 bases). The CDR3 runs 13 residues. V was pared by 6 bases and J by 4 bases, with 12 bases between. Looked up from germline, CDR1 is SNHLY and CDR2 is FYNNEI. CDR3 residues: CASSLSRGTEAFF. The CDR3 DNA reads TGTGCCAGCAGCCTGAGCAGGGGCACTGAAGCTTTCTTT.

J is TRBJ2-3 and V is TRBV7-2; a possible D gene is TRBD2 (6 bases). This CDR3 has 14 amino acids. V was pared by 0 bases and J by 4 bases, with 8 bases between. Per the germline V gene, CDR1 is SGHTA and CDR2 is FQGNSA. The CDR3 DNA reads as TGTGCCAGCAGCTTAGCGGCGGGATCAGATACGCAGTATTTT. Translated, it gives CASSLAAGSDTQYF.

This chain joins TRBV5-8 and TRBJ2-1; TRBD2 aligns across 7 bases. The germline V gene has CDR1 SGHTS and CDR2 YDEGEE. The CDR3 runs 16 residues. The trim removed 0 bases at V and 3 bases at J, leaving 6 bases unmatched. CDR3 region: CASSLEPSGYYNEQFF. Written as DNA, the CDR3 is TGTGCCAGCAGCTTGGAACCTAGCGGTTACTACAATGAGCAGTTCTTC.

The rearrangement joins TRBV20-1 to TRBJ2-1, with D hard to call. Looked up from germline, CDR1 is DFQATT and CDR2 is SNEGSKA (reference sequence). CDR3 length: 10 amino acids. Trimming cost V 5 bases and J 6 bases, with 5 bases left between them. Here the CDR3 reads CSAPLNEQFF. The CDR3 region has the DNA TGCAGTGCTCCCCTCAATGAGCAGTTCTTC.

J is TRBJ2-2 and V is TRBV4-2; D gene unclear. Germline CDR1 LGHNA, CDR2 YNFKEQ. V was clipped by 0 bases and J by 2 bases, with 10 bases between them. The CDR3 runs 16 residues. For the CDR3, the DNA is TGTGCCAGCAGCCAAGATCGGCCAGAAAACACCGGGGAGCTGTTTTTT. Residues: CASSQDRPENTGELFF.